Below are 7 T cell receptor beta chains sequenced from a single sample in a study of blood T cells in healthy people across ages. Primed by a sample-barcoded 5' primer and a J-beta primer mix, a second PCR proceeded for roughly 7 to 12 cycles. TCRdb recomputed calls from the 5' RACE reads with MiXCR, one row per CDR3 protein. The sample yields fewer than 1,000,000 distinct CDR3 sequences, around half seen once. Sequences were obtained from blood. The source of these receptors is a man older than 75 in good health.

The rearrangement joins TRBV20-1 to TRBJ2-4; 7 bases are a match to TRBD2. In germline, CDR1 is DFQATT, CDR2 SNEGSKA (reference sequence). The ends lost 6 bases at V and 13 bases at J; junction bases unmatched: 15. The CDR3 is made up of 13 amino acids. Here the CDR3 DNA reads TGCAGTGCGTTAAGCGGGATAACGGGGGAGCAGTACTTC. Its translation is CSALSGITGEQYF.

This chain connects TRBV29-1 to TRBJ2-5; D possibly corresponds to TRBD2 (6 bases). This CDR3 region has 15 residues. The ends were cut back, 1 base at V and 0 bases at J, with 12 bases in the middle. Germline-derived CDR1 and CDR2 are SQVTM and ANQGSEA. The CDR3 reads CSVEVTGGYQETQYF. The CDR3 DNA is TGCAGCGTTGAAGTCACAGGAGGGTACCAAGAGACCCAGTACTTC.

The rearrangement joins TRBV4-1 to TRBJ2-7, with D maybe TRBD2 (5 bases). The CDR3 loop spans 14 amino acids. Germline V gene data show CDR1 as MGHRA and CDR2 as YSYEKL. V was cut by 4 bases and J by 4 bases, with 14 bases left in between. CDR3 residues: CASSPPGIVYEQYF. CDR3 DNA: TGCGCCAGCAGCCCCCCGGGGATAGTGTACGAGCAGTACTTC.

This chain uses TRBV5-1 with TRBJ2-1; TRBD2 aligns across 9 bases. Germline CDR1 reads SGHRS; CDR2 reads YFSETQ. This CDR3 is 16 amino acids long. V dropped 4 bases and J dropped 5; count of bases not matched to a gene: 10. The CDR3 DNA is TGCGCCAGCAGCCGGGAAATAGCGGGAGTAAACAATGAGCAGTTCTTC. Amino acids: CASSREIAGVNNEQFF.

The table lists this clonotype with many counts. This sequence joins TRBV5-1 and TRBJ1-2; 7 nucleotides agree with TRBD1. The germline gives CDR1 SGHRS, CDR2 YFSETQ. CDR3 length equals 14 residues. V lost 4 bases and J lost 4; bases outside the gene matches: 7. The CDR3 here is CASSLGQGVYGYTF. CDR3 in DNA: TGCGCCAGCAGCCTCGGGCAGGGGGTCTATGGCTACACCTTC.

V is TRBV5-5 and J is TRBJ1-3, with D possibly being TRBD1 (5 bases). The CDR3 spans 16 residues. Deletions cut 4 bases from V and 4 bases from J, with 18 bases between. Germline V gene lookup returns CDR1 SGHKS and CDR2 YYEKEE (reference sequence). The CDR3 DNA reads TGTGCCAGCAGCCTGTCCGGGACTCAGAAAGGAAACACCATATATTTT. Protein product: CASSLSGTQKGNTIYF.

The chain carries TRBV7-6 and TRBJ2-1; no firm D call. CDR1 SGHVS and CDR2 FNYEAQ come from the germline V gene. V lost 5 bases and J 9 bases, leaving 14 bases between the germline ends. The CDR3 runs to 13 residues. DNA of the CDR3: TGTGCCAGCAGCCCGAGAAGATGGGGTGAGCAGTTCTTC. Its protein is CASSPRRWGEQFF.